This section outlines one TCR beta chain sequence together with its context. The TCR beta CDR3 regions underwent amplification using RNA transcripts as the source. HTBI primers were used for first-round RT-PCR of the TCR CDR3. MiXCR, run by TCRdb on the multiplex PCR reads, gives a single entry per CDR3 protein. The data hold about 480,000 distinct CDR3 sequences, with 22% observed a single time. This record comes from a study of T cells in Graves' hyperthyroidism and ophthalmopathy. V dropped 6 bases and J dropped 1 base, with 10 bases sitting between them. The CDR3 contains 14 residues. Germline V gene sequence: CDR1 LGHDT, CDR2 YNNKEL (reference sequence).

The sequenced sample consisted of blood. The rearrangement joins TRBV3-1 to TRBJ1-3; D remains unclear. This clonotype was obtained from a woman aged 70-85 years with Graves' ophthalmopathy. The CDR3 protein is CASSLRRSGNTIYF. The CDR3 region has the DNA TGTGCCAGCAGTCTCAGGAGGTCTGGAAACACCATATATTTT.